The entry below describes one T cell receptor (beta chain). This clonotype was counted a few times. It has no known antigen specificity. One base away there is no much larger clone; base qualities are not given. Receptor libraries were prepared by PCR. Data came from an Illumina MiSeq. Synthesis of cDNA relied on SMARTScribe reverse transcriptase together with a 5' template-switch oligo that added a universal priming site. A 12-nucleotide random unique molecular identifier (UMI) was carried by the template-switch oligo, and each cDNA molecule was tagged with this UMI. Chain-specific reverse primers targeted TCRbeta transcripts during reverse transcription. Leftover template-switch adapters were removed by uracil DNA glycosylase treatment, and cDNA was purified using a Qiagen MinElute kit. The first PCR ran for roughly 20 cycles with KAPA HiFi HotStart ReadyMix and step-out primers, divided among four 50 microliter reactions. Before any further amplification, the products of the first-round PCR were gel-purified. Illumina Nextera adapters were added in a second approximately 8-cycle PCR, after which libraries were purified and pooled. A 50-nucleotide 5' read captured the UMI barcode for each TCRbeta molecule. The authors' pipeline ran thus. Reads were grouped by UMI into consensus reads using the MIGEC toolkit. Forward and reverse consensus reads were merged with PEAR to produce final reads. Identical UMI-sequence pairs shared across libraries were treated as cross-sample contamination and removed by a custom decontamination script. MIGMAP, a wrapper around IgBLAST, was used to carry out V(D)J assignment and CDR3 extraction. A TCR clonotype was defined by an identical V gene, J gene and CDR3 amino acid sequence; no sequencing was done for CDR1 and CDR2. The public sequencing data were trimmed at Q25 with fastp and processed into clonotypes with MiXCR by TCRdb, which kept only in-frame beta chains. Rows with one shared CDR3 protein collapse into an entry with the most common genes and DNA. TCRdb's processing, not the study's, gives the V and J calls here. This sample comprises about 4,000 distinct CDR3 sequences, approximately 50% of them detected only once. Together, the top ten hold over 20% of the sample.

TCRbeta repertoires were quantified from mRNA rather than genomic DNA, which captures expressed receptors. Without any cell sorting, leukocytes from the buffy coat were collected into Trizol, and RNA was extracted using the Direct-zol RNA MiniPrep Plus kit. To separate plasma, buffy coat and red blood cells, the EDTA blood tubes were centrifuged right away at 4 degrees C. The data originate from a study of robustness of blood B and T cell sequencing (dated by TCRdb to the late 2010s). For context, the study as a whole: The study aimed to determine how much peripheral blood is needed to reliably characterize an individual's TCRbeta and IgG repertoires. In each of the roughly 9 independently drawn blood samples, both the TCRbeta and the IgG repertoires were quantified. Two replicate TCRbeta cDNA libraries were prepared from one shared RNA pool from a single 10 ml draw, serving as technical replicates. On the study overall, not on this receptor specifically: Evidence of cross-contamination, likely resulting from batch processing, was observed in one pair of TCRbeta libraries, and the UMI-sequence pairs shared between the two libraries were removed. The 1,000 most abundant TCRbeta clonotypes from the pooled draws were detected in every single 10 ml sample. Overlap of rare TCRbeta clonotypes did not improve with pooling tubes, implying much larger blood volumes would be needed to capture them. EDTA tubes required immediate fractionation, limiting use in multi-site collections. Of the top 10,000 TCRbeta clonotypes in one technical replicate library, roughly 95% were also found in the other technical replicate library. The TCRbeta rarefaction curves did not fully level off, which suggests either under-sequencing or many low-abundance clonotypes. When 3 or 4 tubes (about 29-40 ml blood) were combined, saturation was approached in coverage of the top 10,000 TCRbeta clonotypes.

The CDR3, cysteine through phenylalanine, is 16 amino acids long. The CDR3 DNA has 48 bases and is translated from base 1. CDR1 is given as SGHNT and CDR2 as YYREEE, both from the germline V gene (reference sequence). V ends up 0 bases short and J 5 bases short, with an unmatched junction base count of 3. This receptor was taken from a human donor in good health. The sequence links TRBV5-4 to TRBJ2-5, and 14 junctional nucleotides match TRBD2. Sequenced sample: peripheral blood. The CDR3 region has the sequence CASSLGLAGGQETQYF. The DNA sequence reads TGTGCCAGCAGCTTGGGACTAGCGGGGGGGCAGGAGACCCAGTACTTC. Beyond the CDR3, the reference TRBV5-4 and TRBJ2-5 genes provide the residues; the full variable domain reads: ETGVTQSPTHLIKTRGQQVTLRCSSQSGHNTVSWYQQALGQGPQFIFQYYREEENGRGNFPPRFSGLQFPNYSSELNVNALELDDSALYLCASSLGLAGGQETQYFGPGTRLLVL.